This T cell receptor (beta chain) was profiled in a study of blood T cell repertoires in COVID-19 (dated by TCRdb to about 2020). For the wider study: Collaborator samples came from the United States, Italy and Spain and covered acute and convalescent phases of COVID-19. Sample metadata almost always included a de-identified subject ID, COVID-19 status, age in years and sex. The repertoires were released in a freely available public database intended as a resource for research on the immune response to SARS-CoV-2. The material from the prospective study consisted of cDNA or gDNA derived from T cells, B-cell-depleted T cells, or PBMCs. Deeply sampled blood TCRbeta repertoires from subjects exposed to, actively infected with, or recovered from COVID-19 were included in the dataset. Where HLA class I and class II types were available, the types were taken from metadata supplied by the sample provider, not from assay-based typing. The samples were drawn from two sources: the first 160 participants of the ongoing ImmuneRACE study, and 1,200 or so subjects contributed by 6 global collaborators.

In the prospective study, participants were roughly 18 to 100 years old, resided in about 25 geographic areas of the United States, and were enrolled through a virtual design. In the prospective study, participants were assigned to cohorts based on the clinical history participants reported in a screening survey and a study questionnaire. For ImmuneRACE Cohort 3, a participant was defined as recovered based on two consecutive negative NP/OP PCR tests, clearance by a healthcare professional, or resolution of symptoms. In the prospective study, mobile phlebotomists collected whole blood, serum and a nasopharyngeal or oropharyngeal swab from each participant. Additional blood draws and questionnaires over an approximately two-month period could optionally be provided by prospective study participants. Before DNA extraction, blood samples from the prospective study were shipped at room temperature or frozen.

CDR1 LGHDT and CDR2 YNNKEL were looked up in the germline V gene (reference sequence). V is pruned by 4 bases and J by 6 bases, leaving 16 bases of the junction without a gene match. The CDR3, from cysteine to phenylalanine, totals 19 residues. Only the CDR3 region is kept as DNA, spanning 57 bases read in frame from base 1. Points the paper makes about the study in general: How much clinical and demographic metadata was included differed by source and by participant, and the metadata was provided uncurated.

The immunoSEQ Assay, a bias-controlled multiplex PCR, was used to amplify TCRbeta CDR3 regions from genomic DNA. The authors' analysis ran thus. The number of nucleated cells in each sample was estimated by amplification of reference gene primers within the assay. Sequence reads were collapsed and filtered to measure the absolute abundance of every unique TCRbeta CDR3 rearrangement. For each sample, productive Simpson clonality was calculated as the square root of Simpson's diversity index over productive rearrangements. Not all clones reach the TCRdb copy of this immuneACCESS table, which keeps in-frame sequences only. Checked studies attribute under half of the gap to unresolved V genes and leave the rest unexplained. From that table come the V and J calls and clone size; the DNA was used to work out D and trimming. The sample table holds roughly 190,000 clones, of which about 81% were seen once. 2.5% to 3.5% of the sample belongs to the ten largest clones.

Concerning this clone itself: What antigen it recognizes has not been identified. No base-level quality is on record; no much larger clone is a single base apart. Other DNA sequences in the same sample also yield this CDR3.

The rearrangement combines TRBV3-1 (or the pseudogene TRBV3-2) with TRBJ2-1; 12 bases in between match TRBD2. The TCR comes from a woman in her thirties who had recovered from COVID-19. What was sequenced was PBMCs or T cells enriched from blood (not recorded which). The nucleotide sequence reads as follows: TGTGCCAGCAGCCGGACTCTAGCGGGAGGGCCCACGCGTTTCAATGAGCAGTTCTTC. Its amino acids are CASSRTLAGGPTRFNEQFF.